The rows below give T cell receptor beta chains drawn from one sample of a study of breast tumors, draining lymph nodes, adjacent tissues. TCRdb independently ran MiXCR on the multiplex PCR reads; one entry per CDR3 protein. The repertoire holds around 190,000 distinct CDR3 sequences, with 30% to 35% as singletons. Sequencing was carried out using axillary lymph node tissue. The receptors derive from a female donor with breast cancer. Some clones in this sample may be carry-over from other donors' samples. Both conserved end residues are part of each CDR3. D genes are given only for firm matches. Clone size is shown for a subset of rows, as once, few, many or a class of expanded clone.

clone_size: -; v_call: TRBV20-1; j_call: TRBJ2-2; d_call: -; cdr3_aa: CSAQSSFTGELFF; cdr3_nt: TGCAGTGCTCAGTCCAGCTTTACCGGGGAGCTGTTTTTT
clone_size: -; v_call: TRBV7-9; j_call: TRBJ1-6; d_call: TRBD1; cdr3_aa: CASSSLDGTESSYNSPLHF; cdr3_nt: TGTGCCAGCAGCTCCCTGGACGGGACAGAAAGCTCCTATAATTCACCCCTCCACTTT
clone_size: many; v_call: TRBV7-3; j_call: TRBJ2-7; d_call: TRBD2; cdr3_aa: CASSLSGGKAYEQYF; cdr3_nt: TGTGCCAGCAGCCTCAGCGGGGGGAAAGCCTACGAGCAGTACTTC
clone_size: -; v_call: TRBV9; j_call: TRBJ1-4; d_call: -; cdr3_aa: CASSLTGTEKLFF; cdr3_nt: TGTGCCAGCAGCCTAACAGGCACCGAAAAACTGTTTTTT
clone_size: few; v_call: TRBV6-1; j_call: TRBJ2-7; d_call: -; cdr3_aa: CASSPLDGYEQYF; cdr3_nt: TGTGCCAGCAGTCCCTTGGATGGGTACGAGCAGTACTTC
clone_size: -; v_call: TRBV5-4; j_call: TRBJ2-3; d_call: TRBD2; cdr3_aa: CASSTSGRSGDTRYF; cdr3_nt: TGTGCCAGCAGCACTAGCGGGAGGAGTGGGGATACGCGGTATTTT
clone_size: many; v_call: TRBV2; j_call: TRBJ1-5; d_call: TRBD1; cdr3_aa: CASSEVGQGGGQPQHF; cdr3_nt: TGTGCCAGCAGTGAAGTCGGACAGGGGGGGGGCCAGCCCCAGCATTTT
clone_size: -; v_call: TRBV20-1; j_call: TRBJ1-5; d_call: -; cdr3_aa: CSARDGRSNQPQHF; cdr3_nt: TGCAGTGCTAGAGATGGCCGTAGCAATCAGCCCCAGCATTTT
clone_size: many; v_call: TRBV7-9; j_call: TRBJ2-5; d_call: TRBD2; cdr3_aa: CASSFGRAKRGTPYVQETQYF; cdr3_nt: TGTGCCAGCAGCTTTGGGAGGGCCAAGCGGGGGACACCCTACGTTCAAGAGACCCAGTACTTC
clone_size: -; v_call: TRBV27; j_call: TRBJ2-1; d_call: -; cdr3_aa: CASSLKIMRGYNEQFF; cdr3_nt: TGTGCCAGCAGTTTGAAGATTATGAGGGGTTACAATGAGCAGTTCTTC
clone_size: -; v_call: TRBV7-3; j_call: TRBJ1-4; d_call: TRBD1; cdr3_aa: CASSLDRGRREKLFF; cdr3_nt: TGTGCCAGCAGCTTGGACAGGGGGCGTAGGGAAAAACTGTTTTTT
clone_size: many; v_call: TRBV3-1; j_call: TRBJ2-3; d_call: -; cdr3_aa: CASSQEGGGDTQYF; cdr3_nt: TGTGCCAGCAGCCAAGAAGGGGGAGGAGATACGCAGTATTTT
clone_size: -; v_call: TRBV7-9; j_call: TRBJ1-5; d_call: -; cdr3_aa: CASSPPALAIETQHF; cdr3_nt: TGTGCCAGCAGCCCACCTGCGCTAGCGATTGAGACCCAGCATTTT
clone_size: -; v_call: TRBV13; j_call: TRBJ1-2; d_call: -; cdr3_aa: CARAGNYGYTF; cdr3_nt: TGTGCTAGAGCAGGGAACTATGGCTACACCTTC
clone_size: many; v_call: TRBV5-4; j_call: TRBJ2-5; d_call: TRBD2; cdr3_aa: CASSRTSGIQETQYF; cdr3_nt: TGTGCCAGCAGTCGGACTAGCGGGATCCAAGAGACCCAGTACTTC
clone_size: many; v_call: TRBV15; j_call: TRBJ1-2; d_call: -; cdr3_aa: CATSSDGNYGYTF; cdr3_nt: TGTGCCACCAGCTCTGACGGAAACTATGGCTACACCTTC
clone_size: many; v_call: TRBV20-1; j_call: TRBJ2-7; d_call: TRBD2; cdr3_aa: CSARAVASGRALDYEQYF; cdr3_nt: TGCAGTGCTAGAGCCGTTGCTAGCGGGAGGGCCCTGGACTACGAGCAGTACTTC
clone_size: -; v_call: TRBV12-5; j_call: TRBJ1-1; d_call: -; cdr3_aa: CASGSNGLRVEAFF; cdr3_nt: TGTGCTAGTGGATCTAACGGGCTACGCGTGGAAGCTTTCTTT
clone_size: many; v_call: TRBV12-3/TRBV12-4; j_call: TRBJ2-1; d_call: -; cdr3_aa: CASSLMQGVGGSYNEQFF; cdr3_nt: TGTGCCAGCAGTTTAATGCAGGGGGTGGGGGGTTCCTACAATGAGCAGTTCTTC
clone_size: -; v_call: TRBV10-1; j_call: TRBJ1-2; d_call: -; cdr3_aa: CASSVNWDWDVGYGCTF; cdr3_nt: TGCGCCAGCAGTGTAAATTGGGATTGGGACGTCGGATATGGCTGCACCTTC
clone_size: many; v_call: TRBV7-3; j_call: TRBJ2-6; d_call: -; cdr3_aa: CASSLTSAGGANVLTF; cdr3_nt: TGTGCCAGCAGCTTAACGTCGGCGGGTGGGGCCAACGTCCTGACTTTC
clone_size: -; v_call: TRBV20-1; j_call: TRBJ1-5; d_call: -; cdr3_aa: CSARVARDRPQHF; cdr3_nt: TGCAGTGCTAGAGTGGCCCGGGATCGGCCCCAGCATTTT
clone_size: many; v_call: TRBV19; j_call: TRBJ2-3; d_call: -; cdr3_aa: CASRRAGASTDTQYF; cdr3_nt: TGTGCCAGTAGGCGCGCGGGGGCTAGCACAGATACGCAGTATTTT
clone_size: few; v_call: TRBV7-7; j_call: TRBJ2-5; d_call: TRBD2; cdr3_aa: CASSFLAGGQETQHF; cdr3_nt: TGTGCTAGCAGCTTTTTAGCGGGGGGGCAAGAGACCCAGCACTTC
clone_size: once; v_call: TRBV7-3; j_call: TRBJ1-6; d_call: TRBD1; cdr3_aa: CASSPQGALNSPLHF; cdr3_nt: TGTGCCAGCAGCCCACAGGGGGCACTTAACTCACCCCTCCACTTT
clone_size: many; v_call: TRBV12-3/TRBV12-4; j_call: TRBJ2-2; d_call: -; cdr3_aa: CASTKAGTTNTGELFF; cdr3_nt: TGTGCCAGCACGAAGGCCGGGACCACGAACACCGGGGAGCTGTTTTTT
clone_size: many; v_call: TRBV4-2; j_call: TRBJ1-2; d_call: TRBD1; cdr3_aa: CASSHELTGAYGYTF; cdr3_nt: TGTGCCAGCAGCCACGAACTGACAGGGGCCTATGGCTACACCTTC
clone_size: -; v_call: TRBV6-6; j_call: TRBJ1-5; d_call: -; cdr3_aa: CASSSFVLLSNQPQHF; cdr3_nt: TGTGCCAGCAGTTCTTTCGTCCTTCTTAGCAATCAGCCCCAGCATTTT